This T cell receptor beta chain was recovered during a study of T cells in Graves' hyperthyroidism and ophthalmopathy. About the study: Peripheral blood samples were taken at initial diagnosis, prior to any treatment.

Ophthalmopathy patients had moderate-to-severe active disease, CAS ≥3, NOSPECS ≥4, and disease duration under 3 months. The source of the PBMCs was around 9 ml of fresh peripheral blood. The TCR beta CDR3 regions underwent amplification using RNA transcripts as the source. With the HTBI primer set, the TCR CDR3 went through a first round of RT-PCR. TCRdb ran MiXCR on the multiplex PCR reads and lists one entry per CDR3 protein. The sample records approximately 530,000 distinct CDR3 sequences, about 20% being singletons. Sequenced material: blood. The receptor was derived from a man in his forties or fifties with Graves' ophthalmopathy.

CDR3 loop: CASSPRTGGRQPQHF. The DNA for the CDR3 is TGTGCCAGCAGCCCGAGGACAGGGGGCCGACAGCCCCAGCATTTT. The V call is TRBV7-2, the J call TRBJ1-5; 11 nucleotides match TRBD1. The junction had 7 bases not matched to a gene; V was cut back by 5 bases and J by 7 bases. The V gene's germline CDR1 is SGHTA and CDR2 FQGNSA. The CDR3 length is 15 residues.